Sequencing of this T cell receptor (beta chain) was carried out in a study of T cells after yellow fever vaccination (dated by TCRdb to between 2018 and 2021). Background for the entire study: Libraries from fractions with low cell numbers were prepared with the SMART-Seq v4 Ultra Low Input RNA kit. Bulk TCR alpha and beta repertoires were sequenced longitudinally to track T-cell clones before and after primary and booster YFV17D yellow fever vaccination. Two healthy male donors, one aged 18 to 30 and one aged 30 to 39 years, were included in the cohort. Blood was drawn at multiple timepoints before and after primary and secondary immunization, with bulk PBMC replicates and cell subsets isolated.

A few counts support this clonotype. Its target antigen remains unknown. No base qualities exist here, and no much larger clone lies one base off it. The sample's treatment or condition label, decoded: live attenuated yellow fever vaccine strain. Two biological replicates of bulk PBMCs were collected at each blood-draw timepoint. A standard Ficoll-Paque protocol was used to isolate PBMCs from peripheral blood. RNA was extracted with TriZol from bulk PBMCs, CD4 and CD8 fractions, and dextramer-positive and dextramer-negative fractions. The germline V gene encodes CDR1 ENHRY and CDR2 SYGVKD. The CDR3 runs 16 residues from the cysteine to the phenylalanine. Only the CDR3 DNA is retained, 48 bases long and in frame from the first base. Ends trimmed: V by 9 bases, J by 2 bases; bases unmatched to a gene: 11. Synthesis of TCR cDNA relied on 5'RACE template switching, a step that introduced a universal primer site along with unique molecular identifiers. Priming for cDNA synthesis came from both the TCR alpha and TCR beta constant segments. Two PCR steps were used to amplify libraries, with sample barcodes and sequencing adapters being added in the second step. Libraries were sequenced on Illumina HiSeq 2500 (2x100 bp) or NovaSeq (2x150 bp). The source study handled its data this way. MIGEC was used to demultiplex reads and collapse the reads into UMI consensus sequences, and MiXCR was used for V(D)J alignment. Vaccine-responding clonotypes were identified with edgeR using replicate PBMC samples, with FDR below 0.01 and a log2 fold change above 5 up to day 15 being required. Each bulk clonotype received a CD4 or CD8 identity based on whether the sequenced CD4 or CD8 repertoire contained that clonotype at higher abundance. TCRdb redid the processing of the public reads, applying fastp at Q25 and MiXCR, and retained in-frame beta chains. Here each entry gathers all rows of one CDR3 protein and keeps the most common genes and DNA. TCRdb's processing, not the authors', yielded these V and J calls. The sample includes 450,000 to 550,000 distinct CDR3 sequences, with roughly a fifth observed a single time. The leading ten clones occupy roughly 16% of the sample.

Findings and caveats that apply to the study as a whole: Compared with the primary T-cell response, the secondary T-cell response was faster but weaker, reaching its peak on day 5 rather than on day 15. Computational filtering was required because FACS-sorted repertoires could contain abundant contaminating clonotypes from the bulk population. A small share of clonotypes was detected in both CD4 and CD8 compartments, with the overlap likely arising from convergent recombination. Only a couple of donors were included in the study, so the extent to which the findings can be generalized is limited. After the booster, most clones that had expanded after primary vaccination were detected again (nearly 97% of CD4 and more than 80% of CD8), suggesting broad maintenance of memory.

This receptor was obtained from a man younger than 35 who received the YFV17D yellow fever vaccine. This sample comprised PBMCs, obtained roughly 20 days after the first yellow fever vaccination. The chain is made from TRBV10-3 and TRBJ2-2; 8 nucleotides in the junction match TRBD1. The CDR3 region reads CAIQGQGGGNTGELFF. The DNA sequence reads TGTGCCATACAAGGACAGGGAGGCGGTAACACCGGGGAGCTGTTTTTT.